Here is one T cell receptor (beta chain) with its context. PCR involved 60 Vbeta and 13 Jbeta primers. Assay used: immunoSEQ multiplex PCR; TCRdb lists only in-frame clones, some missing. The table has around 140,000 clones, 72% seen once; the top ten hold approximately 3.9%. This specimen belongs to a study of cytomegalovirus exposure and HLA in healthy donors. CDR1 is PRHDT and CDR2 is FYEKMQ in the germline V gene (reference sequence). The length of the CDR3 is 15 residues. The V gene lost 4 bases and the J gene lost 0 bases, with 12 bases spanning the gap. Sequenced material: PBMCs. This rearrangement joins TRBV13 to TRBJ2-5; D is possibly TRBD2 (6 bases). The sequence was obtained from a man over 45 in good health and CMV-seropositive. Here the CDR3 DNA reads TGTGCCAGCAGCTCCCACGGCGGGAACCAAGAGACCCAGTACTTC. As protein: CASSSHGGNQETQYF.